The rows below give T cell receptor beta chains drawn from one sample of a study of blood T cell repertoires in COVID-19. The protocol was immunoSEQ multiplex PCR, while the TCRdb copy is restricted to in-frame clones and leaves out a portion. Of almost 200,000 clones in the sample, about 86% were seen once. The sequenced sample consisted of peripheral blood. Every receptor here comes from a woman in her seventies with acute or convalescent COVID-19. The CDR3 runs from the conserved cysteine through the conserved F or W. Each record gives: V gene, clone size, D gene, J gene, CDR3 protein, CDR3 DNA. A D gene is named only where the DNA matches it firmly. Some rows mark clone size as missing; the rest say once, few, many or name a class of expanded clone.

v_gene: TRBV6-5; abundance: .; d_gene: .; j_gene: TRBJ2-7; CDR3aa: CASSYSVAGPSYEQYF; CDR3nt: TGTGCCAGCAGTTACTCCGTGGCTGGGCCCTCCTACGAGCAGTACTTC
v_gene: TRBV5-1; abundance: .; d_gene: .; j_gene: TRBJ1-2; CDR3aa: CASSTFDSDGYTF; CDR3nt: TGCGCCAGCAGCACATTTGACAGTGACGGCTACACCTTC
v_gene: TRBV11-2; abundance: once; d_gene: .; j_gene: TRBJ2-5; CDR3aa: CASSLGGGGMETQYF; CDR3nt: TGTGCCAGCAGCCTCGGTGGGGGAGGTATGGAGACCCAGTACTTC
v_gene: TRBV7-2; abundance: .; d_gene: .; j_gene: TRBJ1-5; CDR3aa: CASSSNNQPQHF; CDR3nt: TGTGCCAGCAGCAGCAACAATCAGCCCCAGCATTTT
v_gene: TRBV5-5; abundance: .; d_gene: .; j_gene: TRBJ1-1; CDR3aa: CASSFSGIMNTEAFF; CDR3nt: TGTGCCAGCAGCTTCTCAGGGATCATGAACACTGAAGCTTTCTTT
v_gene: TRBV5-1; abundance: .; d_gene: .; j_gene: TRBJ1-2; CDR3aa: CASSVDGEGGNYGYTF; CDR3nt: TGCGCCAGCAGCGTGGACGGAGAGGGAGGAAACTATGGCTACACCTTC
v_gene: TRBV19; abundance: .; d_gene: TRBD1; j_gene: TRBJ1-3; CDR3aa: CATRDRGYENTIYF; CDR3nt: TGTGCCACCAGGGACAGGGGTTATGAAAACACCATATATTTT
v_gene: TRBV28; abundance: .; d_gene: TRBD2; j_gene: TRBJ2-7; CDR3aa: CASSPPNSGTYEQYF; CDR3nt: TGTGCCAGCAGTCCGCCGAACAGCGGGACTTACGAGCAGTACTTC
v_gene: TRBV24-1; abundance: many; d_gene: TRBD2; j_gene: TRBJ2-1; CDR3aa: CATSDETSGRAIDEQFF; CDR3nt: TGTGCCACCAGTGATGAAACTAGCGGGAGGGCCATTGATGAGCAGTTCTTC
v_gene: TRBV18; abundance: .; d_gene: .; j_gene: TRBJ1-2; CDR3aa: CASSPTGNYGYTF; CDR3nt: TGTGCCAGCTCACCCACAGGGAACTATGGCTACACCTTC
v_gene: TRBV6-5; abundance: few; d_gene: .; j_gene: TRBJ1-1; CDR3aa: CASSYRGGEAFF; CDR3nt: TGTGCCAGCAGTTACAGGGGAGGAGAAGCTTTCTTT
v_gene: TRBV28; abundance: .; d_gene: .; j_gene: TRBJ1-2; CDR3aa: CASTPLGESHYGYTF; CDR3nt: TGTGCCAGCACCCCACTCGGAGAGTCGCACTATGGCTACACCTTC
v_gene: TRBV7-9; abundance: .; d_gene: TRBD1; j_gene: TRBJ2-5; CDR3aa: CASSRLDRGRETQYF; CDR3nt: TGTGCCAGCAGCCGACTCGACAGGGGGAGGGAGACCCAGTACTTC
v_gene: TRBV25-1; abundance: .; d_gene: .; j_gene: TRBJ1-3; CDR3aa: CASSDSRVYGNTIYF; CDR3nt: TGTGCCAGCAGTGATTCCCGGGTCTACGGAAACACCATATATTTT
v_gene: TRBV5-1; abundance: .; d_gene: .; j_gene: TRBJ1-1; CDR3aa: CASSLGVLAELVTEAFF; CDR3nt: TGCGCCAGCAGCTTGGGTGTACTCGCTGAACTGGTCACTGAAGCTTTCTTT
v_gene: TRBV4-3; abundance: .; d_gene: .; j_gene: TRBJ1-2; CDR3aa: CASSQVPSYGYTF; CDR3nt: TGCGCCAGCAGCCAAGTTCCCAGTTATGGCTACACCTTC
v_gene: TRBV20-1; abundance: .; d_gene: .; j_gene: TRBJ1-5; CDR3aa: CSASTGIRDQPQHF; CDR3nt: TGCAGTGCTAGTACAGGGATCCGGGATCAGCCCCAGCATTTT
v_gene: TRBV7-2; abundance: .; d_gene: .; j_gene: TRBJ2-5; CDR3aa: CASSLVSPRGTQYF; CDR3nt: TGTGCCAGCAGCTTAGTCAGCCCTCGGGGGACCCAGTACTTC
v_gene: TRBV5-1; abundance: few; d_gene: .; j_gene: TRBJ1-2; CDR3aa: CASSLAEGGRYGYTF; CDR3nt: TGCGCCAGCAGCTTGGCCGAGGGTGGGAGGTATGGCTACACCTTC
v_gene: TRBV3-1/TRBV3-2; abundance: .; d_gene: .; j_gene: TRBJ1-4; CDR3aa: CASSQQLLRGGEKLFF; CDR3nt: TGTGCCAGCAGCCAACAGCTCCTTCGGGGAGGAGAAAAACTGTTTTTT
v_gene: TRBV9; abundance: .; d_gene: TRBD1; j_gene: TRBJ1-2; CDR3aa: CASSVDQGGGYTF; CDR3nt: TGTGCCAGCAGCGTAGATCAGGGGGGAGGCTACACCTTC